Shown below are 21 T cell receptor beta chains from a single sample sequenced in a study of identical twins. TCRdb recomputed calls from the 5' RACE reads with MiXCR, one row per CDR3 protein. The table has some 320,000 distinct CDR3 sequences, 9% to 15% seen once. These data were also filed under a second study, of yellow fever vaccine responses in identical twins.

Sequencing was performed on CD8+ T cells sorted from blood. The source is a young woman in good health.

The chain uses TRBV28 and TRBJ2-2; TRBD1 matches 11 bases. The CDR3 has 16 amino acids. Germline V gene sequence: CDR1 MDHEN, CDR2 SYDVKM. Unmatched junction bases numbered 6, after V lost 5 bases and J lost 4 bases. The CDR3 nucleotides read TGTGCCAGCAGTCGGACAGGGGGCTGGAGCACCGGGGAGCTGTTTTTT. Its protein product is CASSRTGGWSTGELFF.

This clonotype has only a few counts. The chain employs TRBV29-1 and TRBJ2-7; 8 bases are a match to TRBD2. The CDR3 is 16 residues long. Trimming at V came to 1 base and at J to 6 bases, leaving 14 bases not matched to a gene. Germline CDR1 SQVTM, CDR2 ANQGSEA. CDR3 bases: TGCAGCGTTGAAGGGGCCCCCGGGACTAGAGGGAGCGAGCAGTACTTC. Residues: CSVEGAPGTRGSEQYF.

This clonotype was seen a few times. J is TRBJ2-3 and V is TRBV7-8; 10 bases are shared with TRBD2. The CDR3 has 17 residues. CDR1 SGHVS and CDR2 FQNEAQ come from the germline V gene. V was pared by 3 bases and J by 5 bases, with 11 bases of the junction left unmatched. The CDR3, as DNA: TGTGCCAGCAGCTTCCCGAGCGGGGGGGAGGCTAAAGATACGCAGTATTTT. Translated: CASSFPSGGEAKDTQYF. The variable domain in full, with the rest retrieved from reference TRBV7-8 and TRBJ2-3, is GAGVSQSPRYKVAKRGQDVALRCDPISGHVSLFWYQQALGQGPEFLTYFQNEAQLDKSGLPSDRFFAERPEGSVSTLKIQRTQQEDSAVYLCASSFPSGGEAKDTQYFGPGTRLTVL.

This clonotype has only a few counts. The rearrangement links TRBV29-1 to TRBJ1-1; D ambiguous. Trimming pared 7 bases from V and 1 base from J, leaving 10 bases between. The CDR3 is made up of 12 amino acids. Looked up from germline, CDR1 is SQVTM and CDR2 is ANQGSEA. The CDR3 region has the DNA TGCAGCGGAAATTACAAGAACACTGAAGCTTTCTTT. Its translation is CSGNYKNTEAFF.

This clonotype has a handful of counts. V and J are TRBV28 and TRBJ2-7, with TRBD1 matching 8 bases. The CDR3 is 15 residues long. V shed 8 bases and J 2 bases; nucleotides not matched to a gene: 11. Germline CDR1 MDHEN, CDR2 SYDVKM. The DNA for the CDR3 is TGTGCCAGCGCCACGGGACAGGAAACAGCCTACGAGCAGTACTTC. It translates to CASATGQETAYEQYF.

V and J are TRBV3-1 and TRBJ2-3; 7 bases are shared with TRBD2. CDR1 is LGHDT and CDR2 is YNNKEL in the germline V gene (reference sequence). Unmatched junction bases numbered 27, after V lost 10 bases and J lost 2 bases. The CDR3 contains 20 residues. CDR3 in amino acids: CATSQDIAVAGVPLTDTQYF. The CDR3, as DNA: TGTGCCACCTCCCAAGATATCGCTGTAGCGGGTGTTCCTCTCACAGATACGCAGTATTTT.

This clonotype was seen ten or more times. This chain uses TRBV10-2 with TRBJ2-3; no clear D gene. CDR1 and CDR2 from the germline V gene are WSHSY and SAAADI. This CDR3 is 13 amino acids long. Trimming stripped 4 bases from V and 4 bases from J, with 9 bases between. The CDR3 loop reads CASSVISADTQYF. In nucleotides, the CDR3 is TGCGCCAGCAGTGTGATATCCGCAGATACGCAGTATTTT.

This clonotype was observed a handful of times. V and J are TRBV11-2 and TRBJ2-7, with D unclear. In germline, CDR1 is SGHAT, CDR2 FQNNGV. V was trimmed by 0 bases and J by 2 bases, leaving 11 bases between them. This CDR3 region has 15 residues. The CDR3 sequence is CASSLDWGNPYEQYF. The CDR3 DNA is TGTGCCAGCAGCTTAGATTGGGGAAACCCCTACGAGCAGTACTTC. Using reference TRBV11-2 and TRBJ2-7 for the parts outside the CDR3, the full variable domain is EAGVAQSPRYKIIEKRQSVAFWCNPISGHATLYWYQQILGQGPKLLIQFQNNGVVDDSQLPKDRFSAERLKGVDSTLKIQPAKLEDSAVYLCASSLDWGNPYEQYFGPGTRLTVT.

The V and J genes are TRBV27 and TRBJ2-3; perhaps D is TRBD1 or TRBD2 (5 bases each). This CDR3 has 13 residues. Looked up from germline, CDR1 is MNHEY and CDR2 is SMNVEV (reference sequence). V was cut by 5 bases and J by 2 bases, with 8 bases left in between. CDR3 nucleotide sequence: TGTGCCAGCAGTGGGACGGCCACAGATACGCAGTATTTT. This gives the protein CASSGTATDTQYF.

This clonotype was counted many times. The rearrangement links TRBV12-3 or TRBV12-4 to TRBJ2-7; TRBD1 agrees at 8 bases. This CDR3 contains 14 residues. The junction had 5 bases not matched to a gene; V was cut back by 5 bases and J by 2 bases. The CDR3 DNA reads as TGTGCCAGCAGTCCCGGACAGGGTCCCTACGAGCAGTACTTC. It specifies CASSPGQGPYEQYF.

This clonotype was found a few times. This chain uses TRBV10-3 with TRBJ2-1, with 12 bases identical to TRBD2. V shed 6 bases and J 4 bases; nucleotides not matched to a gene: 1. The germline CDR1 and CDR2 sequences are ENHRY and SYGVKD. The CDR3 extends over 14 amino acids. CDR3 residues: CAIRGTSGYNEQFF. The CDR3 DNA reads TGTGCCATCAGGGGGACTAGCGGGTACAATGAGCAGTTCTTC.

This clonotype turned up a few times. This chain links TRBV9 with TRBJ2-1; D is uncertain. Germline CDR1 SGDLS, CDR2 YYNGEE. V lost 0 bases and J lost 4, with 2 bases in between. This CDR3 region has 12 residues. DNA for the CDR3: TGTGCCAGCAGCGTAGTATACAATGAGCAGTTCTTC. Protein product: CASSVVYNEQFF.

The chain employs TRBV7-9 and TRBJ2-5; no clear D gene. The germline V and J ends were trimmed by 7 bases and 0 bases, with 9 bases remaining between them. The germline V gene has CDR1 SEHNR and CDR2 FQNEAQ (reference sequence). The CDR3 is 13 amino acids. The CDR3 bases are TGTGCCAGCACCCCAACAGACCAAGAGACCCAGTACTTC. This codes for CASTPTDQETQYF.

The V and J genes are TRBV7-8 and TRBJ1-1, with D unresolved. V was shortened by 0 bases and J by 5 bases, with 10 bases between the two germline ends. Germline V gives CDR1 SGHVS, CDR2 FQNEAQ. The CDR3 contains 14 residues. In DNA, the CDR3 is TGTGCCAGCAGCTTAGCGATTGGGGAGACTGAAGCTTTCTTT. Translation gives CASSLAIGETEAFF.

This clonotype was counted a few times. This sequence joins TRBV20-1 and TRBJ2-7; no firm D call. CDR1 DFQATT and CDR2 SNEGSKA come from the germline V gene (reference sequence). The germline V and J ends were trimmed by 0 bases and 6 bases, with 12 bases remaining between them. The length of the CDR3 is 13 residues. This CDR3 is CSARDRWSIEQYF. As DNA, the CDR3 is TGCAGTGCTAGAGATCGGTGGTCTATCGAGCAGTACTTC.

This clonotype has just a few counts. This rearrangement joins TRBV7-9 to TRBJ2-7, with 10 bases aligning to TRBD2. Germline V gene sequence: CDR1 SEHNR, CDR2 FQNEAQ (reference sequence). The junction had 2 bases not matched to a gene; V was cut back by 5 bases and J by 1 base. The CDR3 length is 14 residues. The DNA of the CDR3 is TGTGCCAGCAGCGGGACTAGCGCTTCCTACGAGCAGTACTTC. This gives the protein CASSGTSASYEQYF. Combining the CDR3 with reference TRBV7-9 and TRBJ2-7 gives the whole variable domain DTGVSQNPRHKITKRGQNVTFRCDPISEHNRLYWYRQTLGQGPEFLTYFQNEAQLEKSRLLSDRFSAERPKGSFSTLEIQRTEQGDSAMYLCASSGTSASYEQYFGPGTRLTVT.

This chain links TRBV11-3 with TRBJ1-1; D is unresolved. CDR3 length: 12 residues. The V and J ends lost 0 bases and 7 bases respectively, with 6 bases between them. Per the germline V gene, CDR1 is SGHNT and CDR2 is YENEEA. The CDR3 DNA reads as TGTGCCAGCAGCTTAGATCCTCTTGAAGCTTTCTTT. Amino acids: CASSLDPLEAFF.

The chain is built from TRBV7-6 and TRBJ2-1; D perhaps matches TRBD2 (7 bases). Germline V lookup: CDR1 SGHVS, CDR2 FNYEAQ. Trimming cost V 0 bases and J 4 bases, with 16 bases left between them. The CDR3 spans 17 residues. The CDR3 DNA sequence: TGTGCCAGCAGCTTAGCTGGCGGGGGAGGGGGGTACAATGAGCAGTTCTTC. The encoded protein is CASSLAGGGGGYNEQFF.

The chain links TRBV7-7 to TRBJ2-1; TRBD1 is a possible D gene (6 bases). This CDR3 comprises 13 residues. CDR1 is SSHAT, CDR2 FNYEAQ, per germline (reference sequence). The V end lost 5 bases, the J end lost 7 bases, and 12 bases lay between the germline ends. CDR3 loop: CASSKTGRNEQFF. In DNA, the CDR3 is TGTGCCAGCAGCAAAACAGGGCGGAATGAGCAGTTCTTC.

This clonotype was picked up many times. The chain combines TRBV10-3 with TRBJ2-1; 7 bases match TRBD2. With V trimmed by 0 bases and J by 0 bases, 14 bases remained unmatched. Looked up from germline, CDR1 is ENHRY and CDR2 is SYGVKD. The CDR3 runs 20 residues. CDR3 amino acids: CAISESIQRGVTLSYNEQFF. Written as DNA, the CDR3 is TGTGCCATCAGTGAGTCGATCCAGCGGGGAGTCACGCTCTCCTACAATGAGCAGTTCTTC.

This clonotype turned up a few times. Written as DNA, the CDR3 is TGCGCCAGCAGCCGGCCGAGCTCCTACAATGAGCAGTTCTTC. Protein sequence: CASSRPSSYNEQFF. The genes are TRBV4-1 and TRBJ2-1; D gene uncertain. Looked up from germline, CDR1 is MGHRA and CDR2 is YSYEKL. Trimming shortened V by 4 bases and J by 0 bases, and 7 bases separated the two germline ends. The CDR3 has 14 residues.